One T cell receptor (beta chain) is described in this entry. This entry belongs to a study of blood T cell repertoires in COVID-19. Background on the study: Samples of COVID-19 (acute and convalescent) were obtained from the United States, Italy and Spain. Sources were T cells, B-cell-depleted T cells, or PBMCs; the material itself was cDNA or gDNA.

The CDR3 totals 16 residues. V shed 0 bases and J shed 1 base, with 13 bases lying between them. Germline-derived CDR1 and CDR2 are KGHSH and LQKENI. The authors' processing: Cell counts per sample came from amplifying reference gene primers. The repertoire was sequenced with immunoSEQ multiplex PCR; TCRdb's copy has only in-frame clones and lacks some. That table supplies the V and J calls and clone size; D and trimming were determined from the DNA. Of about 100,000 clones listed, 86% are singletons. The chain joins TRBV18 to TRBJ2-7, with D tentatively TRBD1 (6 bases). Sequencing used peripheral blood. The receptor was isolated from a woman aged 55-69 years in a cohort sampled during active or convalescent COVID-19. Written as DNA, the CDR3 is TGTGCCAGCTCACCACCGGACGGACAGCTATCCTACGAGCAGTACTTC. Encoded protein: CASSPPDGQLSYEQYF.